This entry lists 5 T cell receptor beta chains sequenced from one sample in a study of human T cells and chemical hapten exposure. TCRdb reanalysed the RACE reads using MiXCR and keeps one entry per CDR3 protein. This table holds approximately 120,000 distinct CDR3 sequences, about a tenth found once. Time point meaning: patch test 2, 6 weeks after DPC sensitization. Treatment specified: therapeutic diphenylcyclopropenone sensitization with weekly scalp DPC. The material was whole blood, obtained in connection with sensitization to the hapten diphenylcyclopropenone (DPC). The receptors were gathered from a woman between 40 and 55 years old with alopecia areata. Some clones in this sample may be carry-over from other donors' samples.

This clonotype was counted between two and nine times. The chain joins TRBV11-2 to TRBJ2-1, with TRBD1 matching over 9 bases. Germline-derived CDR1 and CDR2 are SGHAT and FQNNGV. V gave up 5 bases and J gave up 6 bases; unmatched junction bases: 11. CDR3 length: 16 amino acids. This chain's CDR3 is CASSATGTGRINEQFF. The CDR3 coding sequence is TGTGCCAGCAGCGCGACCGGGACAGGGAGGATCAATGAGCAGTTCTTC. The whole variable domain, remainder taken from reference TRBV11-2 and TRBJ2-1, is EAGVAQSPRYKIIEKRQSVAFWCNPISGHATLYWYQQILGQGPKLLIQFQNNGVVDDSQLPKDRFSAERLKGVDSTLKIQPAKLEDSAVYLCASSATGTGRINEQFFGPGTRLTVL.

This clonotype has ten or more counts. This rearrangement joins TRBV5-6 to TRBJ2-7, with D unclear. This CDR3 has 15 residues. V was trimmed by 2 bases and J by 3 bases, leaving 15 bases between them. Germline CDR1 and CDR2: SGHDT and YYEEEE. CDR3 protein: CASSLFDRPSYEQYF. CDR3 bases: TGTGCCAGCAGCTTATTCGACCGACCAAGCTACGAGCAGTACTTC.

This clonotype occurred many times. V is TRBV29-1 and J is TRBJ2-4, with D tentatively TRBD1 or TRBD2 (5 bases each). CDR1 and CDR2 from the germline V gene are SQVTM and ANQGSEA. V lost 6 bases and J 6 bases, leaving 15 bases between the germline ends. The CDR3 has 13 residues. The CDR3 coding sequence is TGCAGCGTCGCAGGGAAAGGAGGAAACATTCAGTACTTC. Its protein product is CSVAGKGGNIQYF.

V is TRBV10-2 and J is TRBJ1-1; D perhaps matches TRBD1 (5 bases). Trimming took off 0 bases at V and 4 bases at J, with 12 bases between the two ends. The CDR3 has 15 residues. Germline V gene lookup returns CDR1 WSHSY and CDR2 SAAADI. CDR3 protein: CASSESIGQGTEAFF. CDR3 nucleotide sequence: TGCGCCAGCAGTGAGTCGATAGGGCAGGGCACTGAAGCTTTCTTT.

This clonotype came up many times. The chain has TRBV11-2 and TRBJ2-4; 11 nucleotides align to TRBD1. V dropped 5 bases and J dropped 0; count of bases not matched to a gene: 12. Germline V gene data show CDR1 as SGHAT and CDR2 as FQNNGV. The CDR3 has 19 residues. DNA for the CDR3: TGTGCCAGCAGCCATGGGCGGACAGGGGGCCAAAAAGCCAAAAACATTCAGTACTTC. This sequence encodes CASSHGRTGGQKAKNIQYF.